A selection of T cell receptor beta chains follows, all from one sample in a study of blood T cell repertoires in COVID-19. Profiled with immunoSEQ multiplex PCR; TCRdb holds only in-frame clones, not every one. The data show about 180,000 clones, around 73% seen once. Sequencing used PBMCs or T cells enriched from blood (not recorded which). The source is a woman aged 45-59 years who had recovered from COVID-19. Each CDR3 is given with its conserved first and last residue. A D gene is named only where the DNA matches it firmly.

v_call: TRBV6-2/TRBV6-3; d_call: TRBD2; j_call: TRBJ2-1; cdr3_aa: CASSYSMASGRDEQFF
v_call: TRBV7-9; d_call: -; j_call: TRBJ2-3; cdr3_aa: CASMPGRPGTDTQYF
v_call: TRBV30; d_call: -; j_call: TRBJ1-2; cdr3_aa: CAWSFGLAGGYTF
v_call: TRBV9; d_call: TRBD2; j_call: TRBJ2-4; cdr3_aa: CASSVGGAGGDIQYF
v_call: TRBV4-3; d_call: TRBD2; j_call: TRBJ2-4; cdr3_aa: CASSQDGGREAKNIQYF
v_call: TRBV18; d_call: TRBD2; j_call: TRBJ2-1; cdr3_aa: CASSQVLADSYNEQFF
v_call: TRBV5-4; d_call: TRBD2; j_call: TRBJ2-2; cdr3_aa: CASKSSGSEAGELFF
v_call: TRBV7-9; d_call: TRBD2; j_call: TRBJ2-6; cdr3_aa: CASTQRAGSGANVLTF
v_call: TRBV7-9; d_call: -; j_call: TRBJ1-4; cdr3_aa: CASSLAPAATNEKLFF
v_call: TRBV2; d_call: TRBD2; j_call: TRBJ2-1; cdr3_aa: CASSDWAGAIYNEQFF
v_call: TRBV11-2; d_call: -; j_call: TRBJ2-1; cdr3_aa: CASSSISGGYNEQFF
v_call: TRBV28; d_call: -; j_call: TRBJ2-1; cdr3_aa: CASSLRQAEQFF
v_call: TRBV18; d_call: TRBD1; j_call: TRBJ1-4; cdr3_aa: CASSQRQGATNEKLFF
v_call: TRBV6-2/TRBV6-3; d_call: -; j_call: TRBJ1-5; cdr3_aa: CASSRDGVSNQPQHF
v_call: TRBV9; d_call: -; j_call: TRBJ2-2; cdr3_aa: CASSPPAGELFF
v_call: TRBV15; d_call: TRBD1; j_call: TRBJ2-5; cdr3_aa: CATSREDRKETQYF
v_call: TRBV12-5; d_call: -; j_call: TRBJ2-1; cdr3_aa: CASGFGRRNTEQFF
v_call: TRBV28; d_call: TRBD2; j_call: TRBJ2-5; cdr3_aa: CASLPWTSGDGGQETQYF
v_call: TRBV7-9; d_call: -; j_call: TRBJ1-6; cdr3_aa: CASSLLTDNSPLHF
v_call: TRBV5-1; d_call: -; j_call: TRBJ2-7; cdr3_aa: CASSLRGALIGGTSYEQYF
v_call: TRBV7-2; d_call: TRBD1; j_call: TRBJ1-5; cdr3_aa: CASSLRTGDQPQHF
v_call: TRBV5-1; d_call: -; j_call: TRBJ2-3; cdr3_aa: CASSLEADTQYF
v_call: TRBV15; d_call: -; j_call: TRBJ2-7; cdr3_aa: CATSSGVRGISYEQYF
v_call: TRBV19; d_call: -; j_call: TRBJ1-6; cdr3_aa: CASVTTGSPNSPLHF
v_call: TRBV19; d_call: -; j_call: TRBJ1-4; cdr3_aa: CASSIGNRRNEKLFF
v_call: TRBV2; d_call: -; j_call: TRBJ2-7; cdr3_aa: CASSRRTLEQYF
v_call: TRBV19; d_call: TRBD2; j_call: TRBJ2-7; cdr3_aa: CASSQGLAGAYEQYF
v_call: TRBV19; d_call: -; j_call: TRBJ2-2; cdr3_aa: CASTNPRGKNTGELFF
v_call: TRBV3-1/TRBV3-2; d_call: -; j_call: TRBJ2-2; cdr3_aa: CASSLATNTGELFF
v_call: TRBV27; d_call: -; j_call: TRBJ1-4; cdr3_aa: CASRQGGEKLFF